This record covers a single TCR beta chain. Its antigen is as yet unknown. Among the donors, all were healthy bone marrow donors. The sample belongs to a study of cytomegalovirus exposure and HLA in healthy donors. Whole-study results and caveats: In all likelihood, a cluster of highly shared sequence variants was a sequencing artifact. Common viral pathogens were later found to be apparently linked to several of the most significant clusters.

The PCR made use of 60 Vbeta and 13 Jbeta primers. TCRdb's copy holds only in-frame clones and misses some; the assay was immunoSEQ multiplex PCR. The data show some 100,000 clones, with about 76% seen just once and roughly 2% held by the top ten. The clonotype comes from a woman between 25 and 40 years old in good health and CMV-seronegative. Material for sequencing was PBMCs.

The CDR3 DNA sequence: TGTGCCAGCAGCCTACGCGGCCCCAGGGGGCGCTTGGATGAAAAACTGTTTTTT. It yields the protein CASSLRGPRGRLDEKLFF. The chain combines TRBV11-2 with TRBJ1-4; 8 nucleotides agree with TRBD1. Trimming at V came to 5 bases and at J to 6 bases, leaving 17 bases not matched to a gene. The CDR3 length is 18 residues. Germline assignment: CDR1 SGHAT and CDR2 FQNNGV.